This TCR beta chain was identified in a study of CD8+ T cells in alopecia areata. Study summary: For treated patients, severity scores reflected the percentage of scalp area affected. General study results and limits: Scalp clonality, along with expanded CD8+ clones among the top 100, was significantly decreased by tofacitinib.

Reverse transcribed after extraction, RNA yielded cDNA as the sequencing template. The method was immunoSEQ multiplex PCR; TCRdb's version includes in-frame clones alone and lacks a portion of them. The sample carries 120,000 or so clones, about 59% recorded once. Noted treatment: oral pan-JAK inhibitor, 5-10 mg twice daily. Collected material from alopecia areata patients comprised lesional scalp punch biopsies and peripheral blood. Trimming stripped 4 bases from V and 4 bases from J, with 10 bases between. The CDR3 runs 12 residues. In germline, CDR1 is SQVTM, CDR2 ANQGSEA. Only a few counts were recorded for this clone. Antigen unknown.

The rearrangement uses TRBV29-1 and TRBJ2-5; no firm D call. The clonotype was recovered from a human donor with alopecia areata. The input for sequencing was CD4+ T cells sorted from blood, taken at week 4, from a patient treated with tofacitinib. This CDR3 reads CSVGFTPETQYF. In DNA, the CDR3 is TGCAGCGTTGGGTTCACTCCAGAGACCCAGTACTTC.